This entry concerns a single T cell receptor beta chain. Germline and junction disagree at one end, which may indicate a read error. CDR3 length equals 12 residues. Primed by a sample-barcoded 5' primer and a J-beta primer mix, a second PCR proceeded for about 7 to 12 cycles. From the 5' RACE reads, TCRdb called clonotypes with MiXCR, one entry per CDR3 protein. The table has hundreds of thousands of distinct CDR3 sequences, roughly 58% seen once. Donor samples were obtained from healthy Caucasian individuals from Russia, aged 6 to 90. This entry comes from a study of blood T cells in healthy people across ages. Whole-study context: Capturing about one barcoded beta molecule per two T cells was achieved by template switching.

Sequencing used blood. The rearrangement joins TRBV12-3 or TRBV12-4 to TRBJ2-1; D may match TRBD1 or TRBD2 (6 bases each). The sequence was obtained from a man in his fifties or sixties in good health. The DNA of the CDR3 is TGTGTCAGCAGCTACACGTCGGGGGCGGAGTTCTTC. This sequence encodes CVSSYTSGAEFF.